The clone carrying this T cell receptor (beta chain) was observed a single time. Antigen unknown. The data derive from a study of somatic mutations in cytotoxic T cells in rheumatoid arthritis. Only in-frame clones appear in the TCRdb table, and some are missing; sequencing was by immunoSEQ multiplex PCR. The table lists 10,000 or so clones, over 75% of them singletons, with about 1.1% in the top ten. General study results and limits: There was no significant difference in CD8+ T-cell clonality between rheumatoid arthritis patients and age-matched healthy controls. For rheumatoid arthritis patients, the slight TRBV07 underrepresentation lacked multiple-comparison adjustment. Some patients, about an eighth of the roughly 60, had a largest CD8+ clone that exceeded 20% of CD8+ cells.

The germline gives CDR1 MNHEY, CDR2 SMNVEV (reference sequence). V gave up 6 bases and J gave up 1 base, with 8 bases separating them. The CDR3 is made up of 13 amino acids. The chain has TRBV27 and TRBJ2-3; D might be TRBD2 (6 bases). Specimen: CD4+ T cells sorted from blood. This clonotype was obtained from a woman aged 18-29 years with rheumatoid arthritis. CDR3 coding DNA: TGTGCCAGCAGGGGGGGAGGCACAGATACGCAGTATTTT. It specifies CASRGGGTDTQYF.